The source of this T cell receptor beta chain is a study of OX40 agonist ivuxolimab in advanced cancers. The protocol was immunoSEQ multiplex PCR, while the TCRdb copy is restricted to in-frame clones and leaves out a portion. Counted here are around 75,000 clones, 80% to 90% occurring once; the ten biggest clones make up roughly 10%. Excluded were patients having autoimmune disease history or systemic immunosuppression. This clone has more than one count but fewer than ten. The target antigen is unknown. The V end lost 6 bases, the J end lost 4 bases, and 12 bases lay between the germline ends. Germline V gene lookup returns CDR1 LNHDA and CDR2 SQIVND (reference sequence). The CDR3 runs 13 residues. Study-level findings and limits: Partial responders at 0.1-3.0 mg/kg showed near-lowest clonal expansion.

The material was CD4+ or CD8+ T cells sorted from blood, obtained in a trial of the OX40 agonist ivuxolimab. The TCR sequence derives from an adult with an advanced solid tumor such as melanoma, head and neck, liver or kidney cancer. This sequence joins TRBV19 and TRBJ1-2, with no clear D. This chain's CDR3 is CASSPRESYGYTF. The CDR3 DNA sequence: TGTGCCAGTAGCCCAAGGGAGAGCTATGGCTACACCTTC.